This T cell receptor (beta chain) was captured in a study of blood T cells in healthy people across ages. Study results and limitations: When one million T cells were used, diversity estimates were thought to be underestimates.

On this clonotype: Its antigen is as yet unknown.

PCR was performed a second time for about 6 to 12 cycles using a sample-barcoded 5' primer and a J-beta primer mix. MiXCR, applied by TCRdb to the 5' RACE reads, yields one record per CDR3 protein. The data hold about 830,000 distinct CDR3 sequences, with more than 45% observed a single time. V lost 1 base to trimming and J lost 12 bases; unmatched junction nucleotides: 9. CDR3 length: 14 residues. Germline CDR1 and CDR2: SGHAT and FQNNGV. Source material: blood. The TCR comes from a man aged 30 to 39 in good health. The rearrangement links TRBV11-2 to TRBJ2-1; 7 positions match TRBD2. DNA for the CDR3: TGTGCCAGCAGCTTAGCTACTAGCGTGCTTGGGCAGTTCTTC. Amino acid sequence: CASSLATSVLGQFF.